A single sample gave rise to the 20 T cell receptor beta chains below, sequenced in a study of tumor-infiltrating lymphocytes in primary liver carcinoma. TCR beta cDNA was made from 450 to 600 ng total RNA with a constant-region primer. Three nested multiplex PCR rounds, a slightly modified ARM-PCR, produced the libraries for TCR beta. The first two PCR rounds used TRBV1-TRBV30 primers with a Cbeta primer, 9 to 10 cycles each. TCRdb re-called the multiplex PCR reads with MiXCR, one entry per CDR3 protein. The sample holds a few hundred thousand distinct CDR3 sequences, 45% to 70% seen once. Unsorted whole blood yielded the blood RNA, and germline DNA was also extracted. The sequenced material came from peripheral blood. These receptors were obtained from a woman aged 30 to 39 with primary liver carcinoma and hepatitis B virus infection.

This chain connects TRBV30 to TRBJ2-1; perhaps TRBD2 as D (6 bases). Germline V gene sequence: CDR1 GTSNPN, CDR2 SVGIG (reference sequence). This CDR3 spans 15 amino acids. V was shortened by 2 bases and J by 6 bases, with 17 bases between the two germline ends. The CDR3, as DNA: TGTGCCTGGAGTAACGAACGGGGGATGGTCAATGAGCAGTTCTTC. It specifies CAWSNERGMVNEQFF.

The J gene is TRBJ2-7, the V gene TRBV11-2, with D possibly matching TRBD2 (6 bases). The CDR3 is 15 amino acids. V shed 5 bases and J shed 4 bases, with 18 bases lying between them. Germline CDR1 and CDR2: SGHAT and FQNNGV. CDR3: CASSDEGTGDYEQYF. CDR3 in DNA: TGTGCCAGCAGCGATGAGGGGACGGGAGATTACGAGCAGTACTTC.

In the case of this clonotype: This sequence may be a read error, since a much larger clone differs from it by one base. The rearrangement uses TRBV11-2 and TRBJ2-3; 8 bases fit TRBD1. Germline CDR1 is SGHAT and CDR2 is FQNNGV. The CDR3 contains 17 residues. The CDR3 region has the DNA TGTGCCAGCAGCCGACGACAGGGGCTAGGGATCACAGATGCGCAGTATTTT. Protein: CASSRRQGLGITDAQYF. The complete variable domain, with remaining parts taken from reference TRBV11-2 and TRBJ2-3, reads EAGVAQSPRYKIIEKRQSVAFWCNPISGHATLYWYQQILGQGPKLLIQFQNNGVVDDSQLPKDRFSAERLKGVDSTLKIQPAKLEDSAVYLCASSRRQGLGITDAQYFGPGTRLTVL.

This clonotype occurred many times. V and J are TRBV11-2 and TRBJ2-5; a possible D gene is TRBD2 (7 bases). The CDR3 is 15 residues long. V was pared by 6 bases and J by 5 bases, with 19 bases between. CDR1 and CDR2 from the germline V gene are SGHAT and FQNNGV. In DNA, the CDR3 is TGTGCCAGCAGGGGGAATCGGGGGGCTGGGGAGACCCAGTACTTC. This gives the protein CASRGNRGAGETQYF.

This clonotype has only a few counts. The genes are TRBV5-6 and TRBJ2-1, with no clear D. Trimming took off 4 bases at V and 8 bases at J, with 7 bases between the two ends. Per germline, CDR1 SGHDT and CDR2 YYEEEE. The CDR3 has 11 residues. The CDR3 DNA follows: TGTGCCAGCAGCGCGCCGTATGAGCAGTTCTTC. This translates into CASSAPYEQFF.

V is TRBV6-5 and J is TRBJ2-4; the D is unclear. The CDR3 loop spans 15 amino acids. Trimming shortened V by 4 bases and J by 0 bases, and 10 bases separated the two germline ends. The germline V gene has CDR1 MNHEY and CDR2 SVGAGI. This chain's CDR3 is CASSSGGLAKNIQYF. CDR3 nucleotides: TGTGCCAGCAGTTCAGGCGGTCTAGCCAAAAACATTCAGTACTTC.

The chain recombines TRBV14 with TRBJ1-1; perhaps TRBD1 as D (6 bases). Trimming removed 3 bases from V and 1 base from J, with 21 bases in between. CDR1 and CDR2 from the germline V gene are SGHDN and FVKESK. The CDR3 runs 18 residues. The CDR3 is CASSQTTARQGTNTEAFF. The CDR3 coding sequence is TGTGCCAGCAGCCAGACGACTGCCAGGCAGGGGACGAACACTGAAGCTTTCTTT.

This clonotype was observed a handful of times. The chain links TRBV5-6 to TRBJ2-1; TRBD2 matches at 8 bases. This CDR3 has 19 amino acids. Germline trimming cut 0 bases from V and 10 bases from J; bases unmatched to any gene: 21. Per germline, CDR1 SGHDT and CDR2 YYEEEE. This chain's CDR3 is CASSLDGLGAGEFLREQFF. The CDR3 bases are TGTGCCAGCAGCTTGGATGGGTTAGGAGCGGGAGAGTTCTTACGAGAGCAGTTCTTC.

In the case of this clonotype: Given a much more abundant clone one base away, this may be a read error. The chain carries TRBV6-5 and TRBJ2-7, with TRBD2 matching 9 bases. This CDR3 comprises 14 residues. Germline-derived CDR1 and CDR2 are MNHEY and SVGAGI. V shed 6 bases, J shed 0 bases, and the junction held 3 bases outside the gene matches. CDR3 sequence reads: CASSCSGSSYEQYF. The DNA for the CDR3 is TGTGCCAGCAGCTGTAGCGGGAGCTCCTACGAGCAGTACTTC.

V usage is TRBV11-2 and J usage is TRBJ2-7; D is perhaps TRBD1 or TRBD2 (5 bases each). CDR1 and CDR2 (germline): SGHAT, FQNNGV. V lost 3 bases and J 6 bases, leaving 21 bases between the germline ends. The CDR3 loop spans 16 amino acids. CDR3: CASSFLGGDPGFEQYF. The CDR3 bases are TGTGCCAGCAGCTTCCTTGGTGGGGACCCGGGATTCGAGCAGTACTTC.

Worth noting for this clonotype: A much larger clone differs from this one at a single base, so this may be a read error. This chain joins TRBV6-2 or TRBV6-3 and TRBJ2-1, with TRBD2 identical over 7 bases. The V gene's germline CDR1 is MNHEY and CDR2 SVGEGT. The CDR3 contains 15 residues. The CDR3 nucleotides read TGTGCCAGCAGTTACCGGACTAGACTCCACAATGAGCAGCTCTTC. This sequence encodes CASSYRTRLHNEQLF.

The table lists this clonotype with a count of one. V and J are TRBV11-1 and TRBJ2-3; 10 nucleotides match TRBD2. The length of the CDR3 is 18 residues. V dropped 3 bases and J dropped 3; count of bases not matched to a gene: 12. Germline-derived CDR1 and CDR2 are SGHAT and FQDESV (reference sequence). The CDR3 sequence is CASSFYMGAGGCTDTQYF. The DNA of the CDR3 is TGTGCCAGCAGCTTCTACATGGGAGCGGGAGGGTGTACAGATACGCAGTATTTT.

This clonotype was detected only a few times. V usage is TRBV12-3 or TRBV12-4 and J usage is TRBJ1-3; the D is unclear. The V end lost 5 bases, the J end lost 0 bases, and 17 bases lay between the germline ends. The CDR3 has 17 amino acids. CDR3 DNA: TGTGCCAGCAGTCCCATTCCCGGACGCCGCTCTGGAAACACCATATATTTT. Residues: CASSPIPGRRSGNTIYF.

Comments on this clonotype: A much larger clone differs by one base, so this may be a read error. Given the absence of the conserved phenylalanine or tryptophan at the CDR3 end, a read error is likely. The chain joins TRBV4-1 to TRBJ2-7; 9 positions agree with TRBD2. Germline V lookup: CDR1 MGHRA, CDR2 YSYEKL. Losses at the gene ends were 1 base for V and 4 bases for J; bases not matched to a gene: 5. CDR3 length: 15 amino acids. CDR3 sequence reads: CASSQVVAGVYEQYC. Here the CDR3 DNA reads TGCGCCAGCAGCCAAGTGGTAGCGGGAGTTTACGAGCAGTACTGC.

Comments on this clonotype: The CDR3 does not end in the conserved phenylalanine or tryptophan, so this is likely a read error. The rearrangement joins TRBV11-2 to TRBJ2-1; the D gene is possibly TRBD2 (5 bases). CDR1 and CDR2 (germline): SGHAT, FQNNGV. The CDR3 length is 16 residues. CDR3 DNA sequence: TGTGTCAGCCACCTAACGGGTAGCATGAGGGTAAGGGAGCAGTTCGTC. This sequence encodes CVSHLTGSMRVREQFV.

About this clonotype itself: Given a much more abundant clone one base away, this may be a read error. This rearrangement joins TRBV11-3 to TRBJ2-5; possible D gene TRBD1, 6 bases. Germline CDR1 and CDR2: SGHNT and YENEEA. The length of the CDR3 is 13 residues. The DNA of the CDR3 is TGTGCCAGCAGCTCAGGGGATTGGGAGAACCAGTACTTC. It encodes CASSSGDWENQYF.

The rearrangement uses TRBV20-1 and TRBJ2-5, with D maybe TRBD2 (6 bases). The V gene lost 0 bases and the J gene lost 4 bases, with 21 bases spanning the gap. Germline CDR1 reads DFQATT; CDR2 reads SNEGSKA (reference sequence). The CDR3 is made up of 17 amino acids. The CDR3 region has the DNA TGCAGTGCTAGAGAGTCCGGGGGTCGAAGGGTCGTAGAGACCCAGTACTTC. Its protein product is CSARESGGRRVVETQYF.

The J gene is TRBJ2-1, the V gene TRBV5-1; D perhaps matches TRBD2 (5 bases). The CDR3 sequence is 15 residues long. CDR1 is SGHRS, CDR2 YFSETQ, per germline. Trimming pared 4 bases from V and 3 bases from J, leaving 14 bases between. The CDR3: CASSLLAGSYNEQFF. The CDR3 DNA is TGCGCCAGCAGCCTCCTGGCGGGCAGCTACAATGAGCAGTTCTTC.

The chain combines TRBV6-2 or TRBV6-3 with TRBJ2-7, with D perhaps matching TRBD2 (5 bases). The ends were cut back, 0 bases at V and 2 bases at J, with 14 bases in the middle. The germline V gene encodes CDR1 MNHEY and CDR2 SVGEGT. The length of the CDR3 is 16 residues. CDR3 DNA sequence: TGTGCCAGCAGTTACTCGAATCCCGCGGGTCCCTACGAGCAGTACTTC. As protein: CASSYSNPAGPYEQYF.

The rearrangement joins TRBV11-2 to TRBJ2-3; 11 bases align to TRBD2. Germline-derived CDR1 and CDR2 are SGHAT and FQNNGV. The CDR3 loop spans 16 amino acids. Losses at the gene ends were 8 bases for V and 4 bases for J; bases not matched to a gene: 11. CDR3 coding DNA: TGTGCCAGCTGCTACCTAGCGGGAGGAACCGCAGATACGCAGTATTTT. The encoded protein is CASCYLAGGTADTQYF.